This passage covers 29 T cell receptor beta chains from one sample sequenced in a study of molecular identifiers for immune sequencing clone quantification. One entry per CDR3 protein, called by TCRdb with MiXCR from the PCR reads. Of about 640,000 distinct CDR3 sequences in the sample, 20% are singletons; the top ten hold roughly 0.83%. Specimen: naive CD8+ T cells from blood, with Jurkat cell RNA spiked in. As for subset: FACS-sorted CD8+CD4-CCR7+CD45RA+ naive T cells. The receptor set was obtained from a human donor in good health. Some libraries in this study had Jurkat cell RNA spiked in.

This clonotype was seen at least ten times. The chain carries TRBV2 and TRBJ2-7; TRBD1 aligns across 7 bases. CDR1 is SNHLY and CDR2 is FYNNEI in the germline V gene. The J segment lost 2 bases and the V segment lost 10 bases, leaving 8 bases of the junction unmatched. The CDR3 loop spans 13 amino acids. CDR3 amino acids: CAINSGQTYEQYF. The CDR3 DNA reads TGTGCCATCAACTCGGGACAGACCTACGAGCAGTACTTC.

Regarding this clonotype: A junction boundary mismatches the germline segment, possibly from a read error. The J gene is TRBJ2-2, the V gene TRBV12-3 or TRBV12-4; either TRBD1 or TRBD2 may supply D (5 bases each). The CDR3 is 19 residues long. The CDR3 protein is CAGSFNAGTATENTGELFF. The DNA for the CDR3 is TGTGCCGGCAGTTTTAATGCCGGGACGGCTACCGAGAACACCGGGGAGCTGTTTTTT.

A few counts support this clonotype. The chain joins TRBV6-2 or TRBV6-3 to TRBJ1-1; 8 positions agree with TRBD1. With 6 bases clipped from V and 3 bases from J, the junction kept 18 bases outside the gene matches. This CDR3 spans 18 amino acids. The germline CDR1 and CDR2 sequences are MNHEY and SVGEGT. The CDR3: CASRNPLWTGLLDTEAFF. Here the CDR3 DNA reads TGTGCCAGCAGGAACCCCCTTTGGACAGGGCTGTTGGACACTGAAGCTTTCTTT.

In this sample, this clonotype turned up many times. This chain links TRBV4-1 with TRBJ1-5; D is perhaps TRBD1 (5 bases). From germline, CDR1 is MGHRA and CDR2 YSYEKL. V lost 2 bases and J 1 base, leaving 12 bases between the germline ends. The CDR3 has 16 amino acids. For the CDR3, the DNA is TGCGCCAGCAGCCAACAGGGCGGGCAAAGCAATCAGCCCCAGCATTTT. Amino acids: CASSQQGGQSNQPQHF.

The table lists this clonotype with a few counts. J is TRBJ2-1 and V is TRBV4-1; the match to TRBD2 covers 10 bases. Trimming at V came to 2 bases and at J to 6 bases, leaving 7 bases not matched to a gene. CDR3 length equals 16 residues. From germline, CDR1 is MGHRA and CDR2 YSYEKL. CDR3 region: CASSQSLAGAGNEQFF. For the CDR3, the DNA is TGCGCCAGCAGCCAAAGCCTAGCGGGAGCCGGCAATGAGCAGTTCTTC.

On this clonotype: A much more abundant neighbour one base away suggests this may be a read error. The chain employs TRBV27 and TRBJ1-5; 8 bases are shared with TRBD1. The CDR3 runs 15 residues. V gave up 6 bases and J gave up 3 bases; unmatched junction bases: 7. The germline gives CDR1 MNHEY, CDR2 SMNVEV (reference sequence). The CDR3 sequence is CASSLGQALNQPQHF. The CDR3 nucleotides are TGTGCCAGCAGCCTGGGACAGGCTCTCAATCAGCCCCAGCATTTT.

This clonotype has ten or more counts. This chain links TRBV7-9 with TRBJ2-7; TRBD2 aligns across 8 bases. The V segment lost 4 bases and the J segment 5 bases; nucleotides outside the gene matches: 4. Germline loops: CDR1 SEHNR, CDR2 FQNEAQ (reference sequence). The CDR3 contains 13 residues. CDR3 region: CASSSGLEDEQYF. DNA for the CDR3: TGTGCCAGCAGCTCGGGACTAGAAGACGAGCAGTACTTC.

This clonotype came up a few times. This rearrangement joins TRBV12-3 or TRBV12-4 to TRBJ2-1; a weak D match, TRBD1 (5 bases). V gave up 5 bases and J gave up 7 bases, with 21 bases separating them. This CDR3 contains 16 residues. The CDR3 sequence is CASSPQGVGFMNEQFF. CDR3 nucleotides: TGTGCCAGCAGTCCCCAGGGCGTGGGGTTTATGAATGAGCAGTTCTTC.

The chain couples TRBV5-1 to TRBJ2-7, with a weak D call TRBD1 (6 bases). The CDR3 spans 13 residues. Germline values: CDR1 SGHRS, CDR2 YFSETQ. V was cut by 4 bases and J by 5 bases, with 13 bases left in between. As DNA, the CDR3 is TGCGCCAGCAGCGCCACAGGGACCCACGAGCAGTACTTC. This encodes CASSATGTHEQYF.

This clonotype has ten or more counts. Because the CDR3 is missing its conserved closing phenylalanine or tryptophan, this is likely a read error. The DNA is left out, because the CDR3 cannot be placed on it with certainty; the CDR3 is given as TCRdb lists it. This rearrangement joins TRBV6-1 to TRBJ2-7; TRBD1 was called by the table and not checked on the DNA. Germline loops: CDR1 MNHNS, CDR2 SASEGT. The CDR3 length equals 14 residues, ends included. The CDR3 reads CASSEAVSDRALTL.

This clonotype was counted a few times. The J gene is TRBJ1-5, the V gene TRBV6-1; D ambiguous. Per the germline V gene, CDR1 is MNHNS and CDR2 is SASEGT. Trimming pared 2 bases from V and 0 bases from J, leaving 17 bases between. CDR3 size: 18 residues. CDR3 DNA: TGTGCCAGCAGTGAATTATTTGGTATGGCAGATAGCAATCAGCCCCAGCATTTT. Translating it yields CASSELFGMADSNQPQHF.

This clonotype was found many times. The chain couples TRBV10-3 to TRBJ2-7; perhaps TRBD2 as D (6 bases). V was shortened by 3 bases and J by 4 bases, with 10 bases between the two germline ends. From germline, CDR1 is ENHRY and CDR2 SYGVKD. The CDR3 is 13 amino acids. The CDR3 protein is CAISDTSGYEQYF. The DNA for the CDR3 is TGTGCCATCAGTGATACGAGCGGGTACGAGCAGTACTTC.

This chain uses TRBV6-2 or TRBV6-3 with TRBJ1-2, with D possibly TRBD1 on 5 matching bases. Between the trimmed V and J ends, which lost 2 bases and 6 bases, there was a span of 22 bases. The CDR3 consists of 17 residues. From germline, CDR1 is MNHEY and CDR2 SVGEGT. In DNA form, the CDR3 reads TGTGCCAGCAGTTACCGCCCGGCGGGGGGAGATGGCGATGGCTACACCTTC. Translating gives CASSYRPAGGDGDGYTF.

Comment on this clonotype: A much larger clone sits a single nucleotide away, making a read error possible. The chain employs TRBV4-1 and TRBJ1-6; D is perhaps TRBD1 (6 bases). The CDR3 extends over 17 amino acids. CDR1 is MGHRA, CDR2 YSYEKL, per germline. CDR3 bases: TGCGCCAGCGGCCAGGAACACAGGGTAGGAATTGGATCACCCCTCCACTTT. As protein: CASGQEHRVGIGSPLHF.

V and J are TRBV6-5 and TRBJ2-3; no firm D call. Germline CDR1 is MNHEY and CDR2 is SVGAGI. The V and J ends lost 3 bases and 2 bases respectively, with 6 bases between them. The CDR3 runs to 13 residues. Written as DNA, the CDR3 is TGTGCCAGCAGTTATTTTACCACAGATACGCAGTATTTT. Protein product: CASSYFTTDTQYF.

The CDR3 reads CAISGTSGSRSYEQYF. The CDR3, as DNA: TGTGCCATCAGCGGGACTAGCGGGAGCAGGTCCTACGAGCAGTACTTC. This chain links TRBV10-3 with TRBJ2-7; 14 nucleotides agree with TRBD2. Trimming removed 6 bases from V and 1 base from J; junction bases left unmatched: 5. Germline V gene data show CDR1 as ENHRY and CDR2 as SYGVKD. The CDR3 sequence is 16 residues long.

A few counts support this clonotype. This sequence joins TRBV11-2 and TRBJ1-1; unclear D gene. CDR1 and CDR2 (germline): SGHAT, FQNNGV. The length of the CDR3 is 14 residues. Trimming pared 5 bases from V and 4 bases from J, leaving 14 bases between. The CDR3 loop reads CASSLSQRSTEAFF. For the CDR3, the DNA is TGTGCCAGCAGCCTATCTCAGCGATCCACTGAAGCTTTCTTT.

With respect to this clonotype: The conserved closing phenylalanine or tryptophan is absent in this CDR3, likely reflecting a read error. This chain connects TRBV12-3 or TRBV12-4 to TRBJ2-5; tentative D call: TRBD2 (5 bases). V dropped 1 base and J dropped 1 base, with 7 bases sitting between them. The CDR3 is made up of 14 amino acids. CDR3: CASSLGGAQETQYS. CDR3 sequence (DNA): TGTGCCAGCAGTTTAGGGGGAGCCCAAGAGACCCAGTACTCC.

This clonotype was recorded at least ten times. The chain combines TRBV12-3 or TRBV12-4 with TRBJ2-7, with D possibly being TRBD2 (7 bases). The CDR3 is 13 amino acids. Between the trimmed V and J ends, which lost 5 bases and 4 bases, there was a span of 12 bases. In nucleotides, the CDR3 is TGTGCCAGCAGTGGAGGGGGGGGTTACGAGCAGTACTTC. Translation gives CASSGGGGYEQYF.

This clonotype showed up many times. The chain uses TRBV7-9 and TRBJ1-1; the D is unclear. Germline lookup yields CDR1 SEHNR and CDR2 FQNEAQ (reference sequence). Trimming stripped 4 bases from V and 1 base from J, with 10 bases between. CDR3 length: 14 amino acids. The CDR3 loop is CASSSVVGNTEAFF. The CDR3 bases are TGTGCCAGCAGCTCAGTGGTCGGGAACACTGAAGCTTTCTTT.

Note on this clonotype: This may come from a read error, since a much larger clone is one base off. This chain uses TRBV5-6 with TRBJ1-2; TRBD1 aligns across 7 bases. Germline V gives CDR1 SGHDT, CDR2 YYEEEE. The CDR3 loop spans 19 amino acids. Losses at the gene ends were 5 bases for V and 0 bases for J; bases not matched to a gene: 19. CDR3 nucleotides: TGTGCCAGCAGGCATACACTATTAACCGGGACAGAAACTAACTATGGCTACACCTTC. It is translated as CASRHTLLTGTETNYGYTF. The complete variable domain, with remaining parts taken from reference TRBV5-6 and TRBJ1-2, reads DAGVTQSPTHLIKTRGQQVTLRCSPKSGHDTVSWYQQALGQGPQFIFQYYEEEERQRGNFPDRFSGHQFPNYSSELNVNALLLGDSALYLCASRHTLLTGTETNYGYTFGSGTRLTVV.

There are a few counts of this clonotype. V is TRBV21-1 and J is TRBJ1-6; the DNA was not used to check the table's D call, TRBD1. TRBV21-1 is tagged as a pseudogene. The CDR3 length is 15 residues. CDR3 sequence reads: CASSKEEGSNSPLHF. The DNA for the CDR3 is TGTGCCAGCAGCAAAGAAGAGGGGTCAAATTCACCCCTCCACTTT.

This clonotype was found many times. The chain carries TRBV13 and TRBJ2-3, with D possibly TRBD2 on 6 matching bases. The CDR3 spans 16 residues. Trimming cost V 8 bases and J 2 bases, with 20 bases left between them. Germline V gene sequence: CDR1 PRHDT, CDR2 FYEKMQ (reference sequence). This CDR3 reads CASSPIVADNTDTQYF. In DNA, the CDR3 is TGTGCCAGCTCCCCCATTGTAGCGGACAACACAGATACGCAGTATTTT.

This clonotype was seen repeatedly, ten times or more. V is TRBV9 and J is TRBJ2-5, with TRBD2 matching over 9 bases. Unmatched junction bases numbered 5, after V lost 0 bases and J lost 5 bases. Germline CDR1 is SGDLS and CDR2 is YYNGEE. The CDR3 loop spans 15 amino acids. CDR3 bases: TGTGCCAGCAGCGTAGGCGCGGGGGGGCGTGAGACCCAGTACTTC. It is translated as CASSVGAGGRETQYF.

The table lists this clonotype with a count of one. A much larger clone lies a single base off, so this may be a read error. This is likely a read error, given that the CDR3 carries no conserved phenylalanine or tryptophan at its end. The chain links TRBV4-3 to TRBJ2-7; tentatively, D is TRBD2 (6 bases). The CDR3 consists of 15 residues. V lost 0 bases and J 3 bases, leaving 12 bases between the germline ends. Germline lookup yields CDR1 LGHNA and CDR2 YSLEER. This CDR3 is CASSQDPSSVYEQYL. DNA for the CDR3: TGCGCCAGCAGCCAAGATCCCTCTAGCGTCTACGAGCAGTACCTC.

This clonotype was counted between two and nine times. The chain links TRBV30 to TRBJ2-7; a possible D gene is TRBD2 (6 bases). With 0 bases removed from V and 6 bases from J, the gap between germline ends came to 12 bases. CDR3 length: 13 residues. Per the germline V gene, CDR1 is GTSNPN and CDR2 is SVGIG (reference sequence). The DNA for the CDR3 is TGTGCCTGGAGTGTCGGGGGTGGGCTCGAGCAGTACTTC. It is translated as CAWSVGGGLEQYF.

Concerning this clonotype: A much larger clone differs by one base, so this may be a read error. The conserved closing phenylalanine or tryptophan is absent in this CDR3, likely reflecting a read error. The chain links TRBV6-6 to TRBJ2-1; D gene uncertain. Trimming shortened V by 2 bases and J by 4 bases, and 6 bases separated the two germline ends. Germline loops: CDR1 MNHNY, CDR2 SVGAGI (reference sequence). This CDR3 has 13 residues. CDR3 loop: CASSYPQYNEQFS. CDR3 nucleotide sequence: TGTGCCAGCAGTTACCCACAGTACAATGAGCAGTTCTCC.

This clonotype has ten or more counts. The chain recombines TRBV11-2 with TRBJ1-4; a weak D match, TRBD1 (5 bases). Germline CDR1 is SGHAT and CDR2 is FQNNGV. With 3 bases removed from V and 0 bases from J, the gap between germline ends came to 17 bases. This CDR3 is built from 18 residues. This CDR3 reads CASSFPGTGVATNEKLFF. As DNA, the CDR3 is TGTGCCAGCAGCTTCCCAGGGACTGGGGTTGCAACTAATGAAAAACTGTTTTTT.

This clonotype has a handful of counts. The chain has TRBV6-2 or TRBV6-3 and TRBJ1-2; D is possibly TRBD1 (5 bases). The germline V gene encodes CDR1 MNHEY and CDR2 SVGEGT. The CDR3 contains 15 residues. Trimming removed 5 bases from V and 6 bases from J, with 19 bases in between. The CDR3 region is CASSLVSTDSNGYTF. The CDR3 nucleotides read TGTGCCAGCAGTCTAGTATCGACAGACTCGAATGGCTACACCTTC.